The 20 T cell receptor beta chains below were found in one sample sequenced in a study of PD-1 blockade in classical Hodgkin lymphoma. Time point of the sample: cycle 4 day 1 (C4D1), after five to seven weeks of nivolumab. Each patient's relapse followed autologous stem cell transplantation, and brentuximab vedotin exposure varied. Only in-frame clones appear in the TCRdb table, and some are missing; sequencing was by immunoSEQ multiplex PCR. The sample holds tens of thousands of clones, roughly 80% seen once. Source: peripheral blood mononuclear cells (PBMCs), taken before the fourth cycle of nivolumab. The receptors shown here come from a human donor with classical Hodgkin lymphoma.

V is TRBV2 and J is TRBJ2-3; TRBD2 might be the D (5 bases). Deletions cut 2 bases from V and 6 bases from J, with 12 bases between. Germline V gene sequence: CDR1 SNHLY, CDR2 FYNNEI. The CDR3 runs to 14 residues. CDR3 sequence: CASSERPRGDTQYF. The CDR3 coding sequence is TGTGCCAGCAGTGAACGCCCCCGCGGGGATACGCAGTATTTT. Full variable domain (outside the CDR3, taken from reference TRBV2 and TRBJ2-3): EPEVTQTPSHQVTQMGQEVILRCVPISNHLYFYWYRQILGQKVEFLVSFYNNEISEKSEIFDDQFSVERPDGSNFTLKIRSTKLEDSAMYFCASSERPRGDTQYFGPGTRLTVL.

The chain carries TRBV11-2 and TRBJ1-2, with 7 nucleotides matching TRBD1. V lost 5 bases to trimming and J lost 2 bases; unmatched junction nucleotides: 2. The CDR3 consists of 13 residues. Germline V gene lookup returns CDR1 SGHAT and CDR2 FQNNGV. The CDR3 DNA follows: TGTGCCAGCAGCCGGGACAGAAACTATGGCTACACCTTC. Amino acid sequence: CASSRDRNYGYTF. Full variable domain (outside the CDR3, taken from reference TRBV11-2 and TRBJ1-2): EAGVAQSPRYKIIEKRQSVAFWCNPISGHATLYWYQQILGQGPKLLIQFQNNGVVDDSQLPKDRFSAERLKGVDSTLKIQPAKLEDSAVYLCASSRDRNYGYTFGSGTRLTVV.

On this clone itself: One base away lies a much larger clone, so this may be a sequencing read error. The rearrangement uses TRBV4-1 and TRBJ2-7; unclear D gene. Germline CDR1 and CDR2: MGHRA and YSYEKL. CDR3 size: 16 residues. The V end lost 0 bases, the J end lost 0 bases, and 12 bases lay between the germline ends. The CDR3 nucleotides are TGCGCCAGCAGCCAAGATCTAGGGTTGGGCTCCTACGAGCAGTACTTC. This codes for CASSQDLGLGSYEQYF.

This chain links TRBV29-1 with TRBJ2-3; D is unclear. V dropped 3 bases and J dropped 2 bases, with 9 bases sitting between them. Germline CDR1 and CDR2: SQVTM and ANQGSEA. CDR3 length equals 13 residues. CDR3 in DNA: TGCAGCGTTGATGCCAGAACCACAGATACGCAGTATTTT. This translates into CSVDARTTDTQYF.

The chain combines TRBV2 with TRBJ2-3, with D possibly being TRBD2 (7 bases). The CDR3 has 15 residues. CDR1 and CDR2 (germline): SNHLY, FYNNEI. Trimming removed 3 bases from V and 2 bases from J, with 12 bases in between. The CDR3 DNA reads TGTGCCAGCAGTGACGGGGGGCTTCTCACAGATACGCAGTATTTT. It specifies CASSDGGLLTDTQYF.

The chain combines TRBV7-2 with TRBJ2-7; TRBD2 agrees at 11 bases. This CDR3 region has 15 residues. Germline CDR1 reads SGHTA; CDR2 reads FQGNSA. The trim removed 2 bases at V and 6 bases at J, leaving 6 bases unmatched. CDR3 loop: CASSLSTSGRGEQYF. The CDR3 DNA sequence: TGTGCCAGCAGCTTATCCACTAGCGGGAGAGGCGAGCAGTACTTC.

J is TRBJ1-2 and V is TRBV28, with unresolved D. Trimming removed 6 bases from V and 1 base from J, with 6 bases in between. The CDR3 spans 12 residues. The germline V gene encodes CDR1 MDHEN and CDR2 SYDVKM. The CDR3 here is CASRAINYGYTF. The CDR3 DNA is TGTGCCAGCAGGGCGATTAACTATGGCTACACCTTC.

The V and J genes are TRBV19 and TRBJ1-4; D is unresolved. The CDR3 has 12 residues. Trimming removed 8 bases from V and 11 bases from J, with 15 bases in between. Germline V gene lookup returns CDR1 LNHDA and CDR2 SQIVND (reference sequence). CDR3 nucleotides: TGTGCCAGTTCTGGGCATCCGGGGAAACTGTTTTTT. As protein: CASSGHPGKLFF.

This rearrangement joins TRBV6-5 to TRBJ2-1; no clear D. Germline V gene sequence: CDR1 MNHEY, CDR2 SVGAGI. This CDR3 has 12 amino acids. V lost 7 bases to trimming and J lost 3 bases, with 7 bases between them. As DNA, the CDR3 is TGTGCCAGCACCGACTTCTACAATGAGCAGTTCTTC. This gives the protein CASTDFYNEQFF.

This clone was seen more than once but under ten times. V gene TRBV7-9 combines with J gene TRBJ2-7; D assignment may be TRBD1 or TRBD2 (5 bases each). From germline, CDR1 is SEHNR and CDR2 FQNEAQ (reference sequence). V dropped 0 bases and J dropped 5 bases, with 11 bases sitting between them. CDR3 length: 14 residues. CDR3 protein: CASSLAGTADEQYF. The CDR3 nucleotides are TGTGCCAGCAGCTTAGCAGGGACGGCGGACGAGCAGTACTTC.

The CDR3 loop is CASSLAPGQSYEQYF. CDR3 nucleotides: TGTGCCAGCAGCTTGGCCCCGGGACAGAGCTACGAGCAGTACTTC. The chain links TRBV5-6 to TRBJ2-7, with 7 positions matching TRBD1. The CDR3 sequence is 15 residues long. Unmatched junction bases numbered 6, after V lost 0 bases and J lost 3 bases. CDR1 is SGHDT and CDR2 is YYEEEE in the germline V gene.

V and J are TRBV9 and TRBJ2-1; 7 positions match TRBD1. The germline V gene has CDR1 SGDLS and CDR2 YYNGEE. V was pared by 6 bases and J by 5 bases, with 5 bases of the junction left unmatched. The CDR3 loop spans 13 amino acids. The CDR3 region has the DNA TGTGCCAGCAACAGGGGTAGGGACAATGAGCAGTTCTTC. The encoded protein is CASNRGRDNEQFF. Full variable domain (outside the CDR3, taken from reference TRBV9 and TRBJ2-1): DSGVTQTPKHLITATGQRVTLRCSPRSGDLSVYWYQQSLDQGLQFLIQYYNGEERAKGNILERFSAQQFPDLHSELNLSSLELGDSALYFCASNRGRDNEQFFGPGTRLTVL.

This clone is a singleton in its sample. The CDR3 bases are TGTGCCAGTAGTAGGGCAGGGGGTTATCAGCCCCAGCATTTT. This gives the protein CASSRAGGYQPQHF. The rearrangement uses TRBV19 and TRBJ1-5, with 7 bases identical to TRBD1. Germline CDR1 is LNHDA and CDR2 is SQIVND (reference sequence). After removal of 4 bases from V and 5 bases from J, the junction contained 5 bases not matched to a gene. The CDR3 consists of 14 residues.

This clone was found a few times. This chain joins TRBV6-6 and TRBJ2-1; D is unresolved. This CDR3 has 14 residues. The germline V gene has CDR1 MNHNY and CDR2 SVGAGI (reference sequence). The germline V and J ends were trimmed by 0 bases and 8 bases, with 11 bases remaining between them. The CDR3 sequence is CASSYSRSAHEQFF. The CDR3, as DNA: TGTGCCAGCAGTTACTCTAGAAGTGCGCATGAGCAGTTCTTC.

The chain employs TRBV7-6 and TRBJ2-1; 11 nucleotides align to TRBD2. The V gene end was trimmed by 5 bases and the J gene end by 1 base; junction bases not matched to a gene: 10. Looked up from germline, CDR1 is SGHVS and CDR2 is FNYEAQ. CDR3 size: 18 residues. The chain's CDR3 is CASSPLAGAYRSYNEQFF. DNA for the CDR3: TGTGCCAGCAGCCCACTAGCGGGAGCGTATCGGTCCTACAATGAGCAGTTCTTC.

The chain is built from TRBV7-8 and TRBJ2-7; D gene ambiguous. Trimming took 1 base from V and 5 from J, leaving 15 bases between them. The CDR3 is 15 residues long. Germline V gene sequence: CDR1 SGHVS, CDR2 FQNEAQ. The CDR3 sequence: CASSLVTALRNEQYF. Here the CDR3 DNA reads TGTGCCAGCAGCTTAGTCACTGCCCTAAGGAACGAGCAGTACTTC. The full variable domain, rest sourced from reference TRBV7-8 and TRBJ2-7, is GAGVSQSPRYKVAKRGQDVALRCDPISGHVSLFWYQQALGQGPEFLTYFQNEAQLDKSGLPSDRFFAERPEGSVSTLKIQRTQQEDSAVYLCASSLVTALRNEQYFGPGTRLTVT.

In its sample, this clone was seen a few times. The V gene is TRBV28, the J gene TRBJ1-4; TRBD1 matches at 8 bases. This CDR3 is built from 13 residues. Per germline, CDR1 MDHEN and CDR2 SYDVKM. V lost 5 bases to trimming and J lost 8 bases; unmatched junction nucleotides: 4. As DNA, the CDR3 is TGTGCCAGCAGTAATACAGGGGGAGAAAAACTGTTTTTT. It yields the protein CASSNTGGEKLFF.

The genes are TRBV5-1 and TRBJ2-3, with TRBD2 matching over 12 bases. The CDR3 spans 17 residues. Germline CDR1 is SGHRS and CDR2 is YFSETQ. With V trimmed by 4 bases and J by 1 base, 7 bases remained unmatched. The CDR3 loop is CASSNGLAGRGTDTQYF. The CDR3 DNA sequence: TGCGCCAGCAGCAACGGACTAGCGGGGCGAGGCACAGATACGCAGTATTTT.

The rearrangement links TRBV7-9 to TRBJ1-1, with D unclear. V was pared by 2 bases and J by 3 bases, with 7 bases between. Germline V gives CDR1 SEHNR, CDR2 FQNEAQ (reference sequence). CDR3 length equals 13 residues. CDR3 in amino acids: CASSLQSYTEAFF. Written as DNA, the CDR3 is TGTGCCAGCAGCTTACAGTCATACACTGAAGCTTTCTTT. Variable domain in full (rest from reference TRBV7-9 and TRBJ1-1): DTGVSQNPRHKITKRGQNVTFRCDPISEHNRLYWYRQTLGQGPEFLTYFQNEAQLEKSRLLSDRFSAERPKGSFSTLEIQRTEQGDSAMYLCASSLQSYTEAFFGQGTRLTVV.

The DNA of the CDR3 is TGTGCCAGCAGCTTAGGTTACGGGCAGGACACTGAAGCTTTCTTT. Protein product: CASSLGYGQDTEAFF. The chain has TRBV7-9 and TRBJ1-1; D is unresolved. Trimming left V 1 base short and J 3 bases short, with 12 bases between. The CDR3 totals 15 residues. Germline V gene data show CDR1 as SEHNR and CDR2 as FQNEAQ (reference sequence). Drawing the rest from reference TRBV7-9 and TRBJ1-1, the complete variable domain is DTGVSQNPRHKITKRGQNVTFRCDPISEHNRLYWYRQTLGQGPEFLTYFQNEAQLEKSRLLSDRFSAERPKGSFSTLEIQRTEQGDSAMYLCASSLGYGQDTEAFFGQGTRLTVV.